This T cell receptor (beta chain) was recorded in a study of cytomegalovirus exposure and HLA in healthy donors. On the study more broadly: Ancestry clustering placed 70% to 85% of about 400 genotyped donors in the Caucasian-associated cluster. Points from the study as a whole: It emerged from a later analysis that several of the most significant clusters appeared to be linked to common viral pathogens.

Researchers ran the PCR with 60 Vbeta and 13 Jbeta primers. Clones were read by immunoSEQ multiplex PCR, and TCRdb kept only the in-frame ones, dropping some. Here the sample table reports about 130,000 clones. Details on this clone: Its matching antigen is unknown.

This TCR was sampled from a man between 40 and 49 years old in good health and CMV-seronegative. The sequencing input was PBMCs.

The CDR3 nucleotides read TGTGCCAGCAGCCAAGATTTGGGCGTAGGGACAGACCTTTATGGCTACACCTTC. Encoded protein: CASSQDLGVGTDLYGYTF. The chain carries TRBV4-2 and TRBJ1-2; the match to TRBD1 covers 7 bases. From germline, CDR1 is LGHNA and CDR2 YNFKEQ. V was pared by 0 bases and J by 5 bases, with 15 bases of the junction left unmatched. The CDR3 runs 18 residues.